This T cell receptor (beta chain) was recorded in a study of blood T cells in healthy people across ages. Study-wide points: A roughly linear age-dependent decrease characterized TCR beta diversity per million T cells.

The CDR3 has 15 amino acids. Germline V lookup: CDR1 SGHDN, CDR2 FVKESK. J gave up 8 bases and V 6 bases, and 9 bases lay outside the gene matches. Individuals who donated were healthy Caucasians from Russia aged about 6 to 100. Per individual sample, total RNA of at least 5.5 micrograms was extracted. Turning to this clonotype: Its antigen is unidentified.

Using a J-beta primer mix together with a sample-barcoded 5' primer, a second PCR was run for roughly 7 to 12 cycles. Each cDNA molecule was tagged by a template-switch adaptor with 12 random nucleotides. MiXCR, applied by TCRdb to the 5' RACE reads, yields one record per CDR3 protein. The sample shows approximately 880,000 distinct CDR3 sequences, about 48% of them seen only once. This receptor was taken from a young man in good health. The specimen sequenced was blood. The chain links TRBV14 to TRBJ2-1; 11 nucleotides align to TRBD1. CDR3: CASRSRTGGQDEQFF. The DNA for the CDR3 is TGTGCCAGCAGGAGTCGGACAGGGGGCCAGGATGAGCAGTTCTTC.